This TCR beta chain came from a study of identifying expanded T cells in peripheral blood. Clones were read by immunoSEQ multiplex PCR, and TCRdb kept only the in-frame ones, dropping some. This table holds some 99,000 clones, about 85% found once. V shed 4 bases and J 1 base; nucleotides not matched to a gene: 11. From germline, CDR1 is SGHTA and CDR2 FQGTGA. The CDR3 has 17 residues. Comments on this clone: Its antigen is currently unknown.

Whole-study findings and limits: Variance in clone template counts between approximately two-week samples significantly increased with total template count across all healthy donors.

The chain recombines TRBV7-3 with TRBJ2-3; 7 bases line up with TRBD2. The material sequenced was blood. The receptor was isolated from a person aged 18-70 years in good health. DNA of the CDR3: TGTGCCAGCAGCTCCCAGGGTGGGAGGGCTGGCACAGATACGCAGTATTTT. Translating it yields CASSSQGGRAGTDTQYF. Using reference TRBV7-3 and TRBJ2-3 for the parts outside the CDR3, the full variable domain is GAGVSQTPSNKVTEKGKYVELRCDPISGHTALYWYRQSLGQGPEFLIYFQGTGAADDSGLPNDRFFAVRPEGSVSTLKIQRTERGDSAVYLCASSSQGGRAGTDTQYFGPGTRLTVL.